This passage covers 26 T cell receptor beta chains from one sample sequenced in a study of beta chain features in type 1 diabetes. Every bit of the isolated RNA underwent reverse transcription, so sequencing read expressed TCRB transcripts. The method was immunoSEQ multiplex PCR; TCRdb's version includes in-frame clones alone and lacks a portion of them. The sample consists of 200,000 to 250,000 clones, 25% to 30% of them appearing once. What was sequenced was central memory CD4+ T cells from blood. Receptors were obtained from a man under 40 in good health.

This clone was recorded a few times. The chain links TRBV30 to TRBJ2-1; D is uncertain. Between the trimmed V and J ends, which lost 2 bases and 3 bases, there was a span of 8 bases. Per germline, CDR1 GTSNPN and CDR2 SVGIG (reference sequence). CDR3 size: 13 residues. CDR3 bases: TGTGCCTGGAGTTCCGGCAACTACAATGAGCAGTTCTTC. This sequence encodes CAWSSGNYNEQFF. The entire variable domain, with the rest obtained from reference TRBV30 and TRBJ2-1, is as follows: SQTIHQWPATLVQPVGSPLSLECTVEGTSNPNLYWYRQAAGRGLQLLFYSVGIGQISSEVPQNLSASRPQDRQFILSSKKLLLSDSGFYLCAWSSGNYNEQFFGPGTRLTVL.

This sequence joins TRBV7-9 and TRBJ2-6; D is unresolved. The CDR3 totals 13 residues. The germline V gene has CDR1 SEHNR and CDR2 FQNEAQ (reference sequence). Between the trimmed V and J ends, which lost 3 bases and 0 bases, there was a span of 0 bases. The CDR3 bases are TGTGCCAGCAGCTTCTCTGGGGCCAACGTCCTGACTTTC. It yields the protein CASSFSGANVLTF.

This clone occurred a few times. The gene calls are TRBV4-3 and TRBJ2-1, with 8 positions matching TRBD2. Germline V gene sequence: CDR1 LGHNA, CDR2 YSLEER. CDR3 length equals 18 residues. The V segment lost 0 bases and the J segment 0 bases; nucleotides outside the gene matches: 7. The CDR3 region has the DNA TGCGCCAGCAGCCAAGATCCGGCTAGCGGGTACTCCTACAATGAGCAGTTCTTC. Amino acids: CASSQDPASGYSYNEQFF.

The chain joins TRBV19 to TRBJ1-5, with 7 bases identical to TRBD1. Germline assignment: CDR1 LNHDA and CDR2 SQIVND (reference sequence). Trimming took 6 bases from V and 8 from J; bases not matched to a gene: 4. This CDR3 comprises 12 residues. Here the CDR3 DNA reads TGTGCCAGTAGCAGACAGGGAGAGCCCCAGCATTTT. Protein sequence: CASSRQGEPQHF.

The CDR3 DNA is TGCAGCGTTGAAGGAGAGGCCAGGTACCAGGGGCCCCAGCATTTT. Protein: CSVEGEARYQGPQHF. This sequence joins TRBV29-1 and TRBJ1-5; maybe TRBD1 (5 bases). Germline V gene lookup returns CDR1 SQVTM and CDR2 ANQGSEA. The CDR3 loop spans 15 amino acids. The V end lost 1 base, the J end lost 9 bases, and 19 bases lay between the germline ends.

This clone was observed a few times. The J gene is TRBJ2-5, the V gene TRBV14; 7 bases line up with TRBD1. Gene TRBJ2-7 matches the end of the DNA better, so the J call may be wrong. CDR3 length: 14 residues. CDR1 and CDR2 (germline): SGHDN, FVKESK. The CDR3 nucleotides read TGTGCCAGCAGCGGGACAGTTGCTCCCTACGAGCAGTACTTC. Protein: CASSGTVAPYEQYF.

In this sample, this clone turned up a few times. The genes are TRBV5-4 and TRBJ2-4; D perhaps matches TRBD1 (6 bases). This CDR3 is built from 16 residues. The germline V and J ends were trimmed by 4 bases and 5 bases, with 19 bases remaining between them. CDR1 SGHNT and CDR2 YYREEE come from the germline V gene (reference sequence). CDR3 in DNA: TGTGCCAGCAGCCGACGGACAGCCCTCTATGAAAACATTCAGTACTTC. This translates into CASSRRTALYENIQYF.

The CDR3 loop reads CASSLGWTGLQETQYF. The CDR3, as DNA: TGCGCCAGCAGCTTGGGCTGGACAGGGCTACAAGAGACCCAGTACTTC. The chain recombines TRBV5-1 with TRBJ2-5; 8 nucleotides align to TRBD1. CDR3 length equals 16 residues. Germline values: CDR1 SGHRS, CDR2 YFSETQ. Trimming at V came to 0 bases and at J to 2 bases, leaving 6 bases not matched to a gene.

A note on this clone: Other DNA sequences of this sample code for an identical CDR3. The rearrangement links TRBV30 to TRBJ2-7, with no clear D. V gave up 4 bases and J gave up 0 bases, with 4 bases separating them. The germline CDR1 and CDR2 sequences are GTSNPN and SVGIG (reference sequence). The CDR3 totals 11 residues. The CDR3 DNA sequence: TGTGCCTGGACGAGCTCCTACGAGCAGTACTTC. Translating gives CAWTSSYEQYF.

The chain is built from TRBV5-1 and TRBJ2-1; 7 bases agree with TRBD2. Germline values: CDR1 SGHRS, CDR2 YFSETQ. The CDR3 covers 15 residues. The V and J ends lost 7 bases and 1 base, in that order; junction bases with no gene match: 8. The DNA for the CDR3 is TGCGCCAGCCGCGTTGGTAGCGGGTCCTACAATGAGCAGTTCTTC. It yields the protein CASRVGSGSYNEQFF.

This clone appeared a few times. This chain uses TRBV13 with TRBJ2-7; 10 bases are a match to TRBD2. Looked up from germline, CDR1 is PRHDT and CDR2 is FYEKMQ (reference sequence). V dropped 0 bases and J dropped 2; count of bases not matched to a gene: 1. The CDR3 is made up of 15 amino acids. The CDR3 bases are TGTGCCAGCAGCTTAGGCAGCGGGGGGGCCTACGAGCAGTACTTC. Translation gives CASSLGSGGAYEQYF.

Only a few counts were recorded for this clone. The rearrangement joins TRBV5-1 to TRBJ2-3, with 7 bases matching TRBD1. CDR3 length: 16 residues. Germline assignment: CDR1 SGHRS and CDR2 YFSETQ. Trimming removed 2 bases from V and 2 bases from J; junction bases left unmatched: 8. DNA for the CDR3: TGCGCCAGCAGCTTTGGGGGACAGATTTTCACAGATACGCAGTATTTT. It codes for CASSFGGQIFTDTQYF.

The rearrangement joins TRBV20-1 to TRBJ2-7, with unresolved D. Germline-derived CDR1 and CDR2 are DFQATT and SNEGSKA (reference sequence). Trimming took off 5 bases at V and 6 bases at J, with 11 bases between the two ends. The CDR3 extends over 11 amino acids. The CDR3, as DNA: TGCAGTGCTGTACAATTGGGCGAGCAGTACTTC. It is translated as CSAVQLGEQYF.

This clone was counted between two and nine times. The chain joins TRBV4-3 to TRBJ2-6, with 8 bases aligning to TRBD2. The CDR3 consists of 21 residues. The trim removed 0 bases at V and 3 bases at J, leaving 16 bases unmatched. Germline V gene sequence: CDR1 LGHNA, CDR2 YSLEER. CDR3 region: CASSQDLGNGRAASGANVLTF. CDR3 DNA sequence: TGCGCCAGCAGCCAAGATCTCGGGAACGGGAGGGCCGCCAGTGGGGCCAACGTCCTGACTTTC.

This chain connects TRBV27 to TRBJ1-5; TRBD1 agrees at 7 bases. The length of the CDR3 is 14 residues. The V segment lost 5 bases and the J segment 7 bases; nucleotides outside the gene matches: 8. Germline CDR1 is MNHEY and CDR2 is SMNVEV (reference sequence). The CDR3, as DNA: TGTGCCAGCAGTCCGACAGGGAGATACCAGCCCCAGCATTTT. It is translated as CASSPTGRYQPQHF.

The CDR3 loop is CASSQVDSMDSYNEQFF. Written as DNA, the CDR3 is TGTGCCAGCAGCCAGGTTGACTCGATGGACTCCTACAATGAGCAGTTCTTC. V is TRBV4-2 and J is TRBJ2-1; D call uncertain. CDR1 is LGHNA, CDR2 YNFKEQ, per germline. Trimming took 3 bases from V and 0 from J, leaving 15 bases between them. The CDR3 consists of 17 residues.

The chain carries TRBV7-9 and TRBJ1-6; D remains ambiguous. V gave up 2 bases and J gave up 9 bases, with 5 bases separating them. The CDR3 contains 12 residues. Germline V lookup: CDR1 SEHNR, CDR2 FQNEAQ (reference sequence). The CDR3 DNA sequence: TGTGCCAGCAGCTTAAAGGGTTCACCCCTCCACTTT. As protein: CASSLKGSPLHF.

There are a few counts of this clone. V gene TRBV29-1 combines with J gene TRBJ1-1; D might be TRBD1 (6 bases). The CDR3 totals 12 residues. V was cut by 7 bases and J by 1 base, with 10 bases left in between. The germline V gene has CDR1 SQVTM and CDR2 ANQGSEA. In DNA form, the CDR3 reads TGCAGCGCCGGCAGGGGGAACACTGAAGCTTTCTTT. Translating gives CSAGRGNTEAFF.

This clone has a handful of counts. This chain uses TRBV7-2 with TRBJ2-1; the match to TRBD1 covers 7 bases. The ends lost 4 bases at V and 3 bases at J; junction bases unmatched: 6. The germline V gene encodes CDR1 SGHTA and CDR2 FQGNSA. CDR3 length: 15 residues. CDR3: CASSSTGTDYNEQFF. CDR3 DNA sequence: TGTGCCAGCAGCTCCACCGGGACAGACTACAATGAGCAGTTCTTC.

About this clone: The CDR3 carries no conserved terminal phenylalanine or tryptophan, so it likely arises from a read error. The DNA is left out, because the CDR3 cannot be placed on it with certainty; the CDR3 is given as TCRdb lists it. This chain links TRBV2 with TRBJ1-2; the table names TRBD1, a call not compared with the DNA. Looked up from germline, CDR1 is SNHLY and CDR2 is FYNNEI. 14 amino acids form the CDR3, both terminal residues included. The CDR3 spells CASSEALYDSLGVR.

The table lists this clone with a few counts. DNA for the CDR3: TGTGCCAGCAGCTTCCATGGGGACGAGCAGTACTTC. Amino acid sequence: CASSFHGDEQYF. The chain recombines TRBV11-2 with TRBJ2-7; D remains ambiguous. Germline CDR1 and CDR2: SGHAT and FQNNGV. The CDR3 consists of 12 residues. Trimming took off 3 bases at V and 5 bases at J, with 8 bases between the two ends.

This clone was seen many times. CDR3 protein: CASSHLQAGGETQYF. CDR3 DNA sequence: TGTGCCAGCAGCCACCTCCAAGCGGGGGGCGAGACCCAGTACTTC. The chain uses TRBV14 and TRBJ2-5, with 9 bases that match TRBD2. Germline V gives CDR1 SGHDN, CDR2 FVKESK. Trimming cost V 3 bases and J 5 bases; bases outside gene matches: 7. This CDR3 region has 15 residues.

DNA for the CDR3: TGTGCCAGCAGCCTTCCGGGTCCCCGAGGTAACTATGGCTACACCTTC. It is translated as CASSLPGPRGNYGYTF. The chain carries TRBV5-4 and TRBJ1-2; no reliable D call. This CDR3 region has 16 residues. Germline-derived CDR1 and CDR2 are SGHNT and YYREEE (reference sequence). V lost 4 bases and J 1 base, leaving 17 bases between the germline ends.

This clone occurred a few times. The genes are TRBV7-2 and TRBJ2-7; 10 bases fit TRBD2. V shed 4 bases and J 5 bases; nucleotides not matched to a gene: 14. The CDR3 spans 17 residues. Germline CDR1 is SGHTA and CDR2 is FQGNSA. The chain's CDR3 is CASSSGVAGGMVNEQYF. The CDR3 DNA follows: TGTGCCAGCAGCTCCGGGGTAGCGGGAGGTATGGTAAACGAGCAGTACTTC.

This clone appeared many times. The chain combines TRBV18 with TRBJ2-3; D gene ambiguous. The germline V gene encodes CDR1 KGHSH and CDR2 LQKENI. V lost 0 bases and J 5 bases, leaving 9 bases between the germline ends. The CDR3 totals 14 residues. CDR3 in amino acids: CASSPPRVQDTQYF. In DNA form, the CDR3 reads TGTGCCAGCTCACCACCAAGAGTTCAAGATACGCAGTATTTT.

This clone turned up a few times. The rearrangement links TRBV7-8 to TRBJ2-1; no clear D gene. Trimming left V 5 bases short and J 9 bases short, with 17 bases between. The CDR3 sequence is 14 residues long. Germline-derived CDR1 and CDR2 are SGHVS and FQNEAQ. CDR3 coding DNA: TGTGCCAGCAGCGCGTCCGGTGATAGGGCTGAGCAGTTCTTC. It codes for CASSASGDRAEQFF.